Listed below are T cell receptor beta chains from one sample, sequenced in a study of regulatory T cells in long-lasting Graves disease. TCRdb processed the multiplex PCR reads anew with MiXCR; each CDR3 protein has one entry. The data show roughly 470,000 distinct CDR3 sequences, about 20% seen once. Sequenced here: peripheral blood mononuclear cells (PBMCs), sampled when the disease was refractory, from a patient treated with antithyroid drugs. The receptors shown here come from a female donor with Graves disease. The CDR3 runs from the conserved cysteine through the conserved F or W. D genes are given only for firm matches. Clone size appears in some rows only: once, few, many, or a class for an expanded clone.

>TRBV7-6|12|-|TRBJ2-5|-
CASATPSETQYF
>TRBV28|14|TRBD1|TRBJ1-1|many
CASRAKGAGTEAFF
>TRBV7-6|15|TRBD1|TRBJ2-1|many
CASSLGTGQYNEQFF
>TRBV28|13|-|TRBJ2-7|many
CASSLPGYIEQYF
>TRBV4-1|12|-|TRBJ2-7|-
CASSGFAQGQYF
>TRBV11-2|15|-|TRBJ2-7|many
CASSLFTGETYEQYF
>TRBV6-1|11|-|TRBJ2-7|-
CASGASYEQYF
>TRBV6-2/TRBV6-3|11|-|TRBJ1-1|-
CASSERPEAFF
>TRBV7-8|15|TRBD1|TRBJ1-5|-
CASAEQGAGNQPQHF
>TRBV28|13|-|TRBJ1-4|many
CASLGGTAEKLFF
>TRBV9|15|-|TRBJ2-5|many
CASSVEGDREETQYF
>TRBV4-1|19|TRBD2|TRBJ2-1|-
CASSQEITISGRRDNEQFF
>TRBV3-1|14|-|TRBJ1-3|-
CASSQVLDGNTIYF
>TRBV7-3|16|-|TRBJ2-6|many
CASSHSGAPGANVLTF
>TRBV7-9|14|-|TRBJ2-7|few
CASSGPKEGGEQYF
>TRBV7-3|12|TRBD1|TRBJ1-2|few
CASSLGQGARTF
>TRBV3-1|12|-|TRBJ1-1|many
CASSHMEGKAFF
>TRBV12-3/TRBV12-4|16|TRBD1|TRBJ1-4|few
CASRAGTGFTNEKLFF
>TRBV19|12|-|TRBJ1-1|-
CSSSRGATEAFF
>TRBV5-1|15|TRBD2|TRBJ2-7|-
CASSLVGTSGHEQYF
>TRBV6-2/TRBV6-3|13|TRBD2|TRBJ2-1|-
CASSYSRAGEQFF
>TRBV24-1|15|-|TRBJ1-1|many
CATSDLTEGDTEAFF
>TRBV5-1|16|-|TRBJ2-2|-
CASSVLGQGDTGELFF
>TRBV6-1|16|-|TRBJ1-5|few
CASSSTNDRRGPPQHF
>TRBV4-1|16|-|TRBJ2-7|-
CASSPLEGGRSYEQYF
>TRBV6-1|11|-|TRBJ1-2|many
CASSEGGGYTF
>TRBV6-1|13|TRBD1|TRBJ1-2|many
CASSEGRGPGYTF
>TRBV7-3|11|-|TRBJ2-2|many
CASSATGELFF
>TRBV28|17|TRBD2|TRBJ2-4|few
CASSLWTSGGRKNIQYF
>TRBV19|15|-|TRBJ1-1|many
CASSPVEGMNTEAFF
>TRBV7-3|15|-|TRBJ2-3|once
CASSQDKMIQDTQYF
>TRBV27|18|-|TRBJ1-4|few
CASSLSVPREFGSSELFF
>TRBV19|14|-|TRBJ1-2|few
CASYTTAVNYGYTF
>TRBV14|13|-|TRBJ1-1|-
CASSLGGFSEAFF
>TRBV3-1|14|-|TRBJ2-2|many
CASSLLIRTGELFF